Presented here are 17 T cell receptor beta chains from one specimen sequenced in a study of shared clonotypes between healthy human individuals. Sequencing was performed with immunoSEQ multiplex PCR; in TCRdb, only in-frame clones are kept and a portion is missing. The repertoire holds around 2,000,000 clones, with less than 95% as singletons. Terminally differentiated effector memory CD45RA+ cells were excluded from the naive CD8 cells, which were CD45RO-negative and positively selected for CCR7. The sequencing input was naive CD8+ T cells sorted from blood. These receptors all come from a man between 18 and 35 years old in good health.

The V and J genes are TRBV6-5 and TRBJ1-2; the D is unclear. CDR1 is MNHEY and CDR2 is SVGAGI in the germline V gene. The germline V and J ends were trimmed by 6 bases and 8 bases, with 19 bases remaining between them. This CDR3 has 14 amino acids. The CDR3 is CASSLLQVAIGYTF. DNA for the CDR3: TGTGCCAGCAGCCTACTCCAGGTGGCAATAGGCTACACCTTC.

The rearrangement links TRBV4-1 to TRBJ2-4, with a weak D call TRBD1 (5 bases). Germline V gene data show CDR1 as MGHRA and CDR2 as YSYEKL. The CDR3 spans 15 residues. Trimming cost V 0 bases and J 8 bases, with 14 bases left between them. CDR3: CASSQDRAGLDIQYF. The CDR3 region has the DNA TGCGCCAGCAGCCAAGATAGGGCAGGGTTAGACATTCAGTACTTC.

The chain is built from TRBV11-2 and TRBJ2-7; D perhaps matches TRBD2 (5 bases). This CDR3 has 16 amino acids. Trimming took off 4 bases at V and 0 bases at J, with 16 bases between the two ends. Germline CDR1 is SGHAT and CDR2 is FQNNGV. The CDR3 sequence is CASSSTESGTSYEQYF. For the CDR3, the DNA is TGTGCCAGCAGCTCGACCGAGTCGGGAACCTCCTACGAGCAGTACTTC.

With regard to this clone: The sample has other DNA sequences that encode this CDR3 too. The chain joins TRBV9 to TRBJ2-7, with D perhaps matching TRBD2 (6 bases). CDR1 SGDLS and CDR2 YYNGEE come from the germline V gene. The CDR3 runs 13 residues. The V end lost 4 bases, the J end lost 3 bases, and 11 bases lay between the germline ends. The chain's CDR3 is CASSPPGSYEQYF. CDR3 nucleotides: TGTGCCAGCAGCCCCCCCGGGAGCTACGAGCAGTACTTC.

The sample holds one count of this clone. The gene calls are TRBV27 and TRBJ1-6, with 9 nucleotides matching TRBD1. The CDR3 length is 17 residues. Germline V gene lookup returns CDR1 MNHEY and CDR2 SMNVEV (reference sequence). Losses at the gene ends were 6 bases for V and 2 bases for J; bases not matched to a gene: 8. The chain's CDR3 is CASRPQGALTYNSPLHF. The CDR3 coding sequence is TGTGCCAGCAGGCCACAGGGGGCTCTGACCTATAATTCACCCCTCCACTTT.

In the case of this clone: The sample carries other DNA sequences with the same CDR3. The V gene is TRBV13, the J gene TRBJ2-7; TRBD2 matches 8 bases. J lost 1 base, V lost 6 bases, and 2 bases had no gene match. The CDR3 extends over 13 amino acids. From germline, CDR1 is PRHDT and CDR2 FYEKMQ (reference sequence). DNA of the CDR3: TGTGCCAGCAGTAGCGGGACGTCCTACGAGCAGTACTTC. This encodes CASSSGTSYEQYF.

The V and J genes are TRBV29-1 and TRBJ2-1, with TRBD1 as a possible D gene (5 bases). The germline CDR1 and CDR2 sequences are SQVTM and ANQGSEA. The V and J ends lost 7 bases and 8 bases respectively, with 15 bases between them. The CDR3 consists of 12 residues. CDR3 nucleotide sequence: TGCAGCGGCGGCAGGGCTGGAGATGAGCAGTTCTTC. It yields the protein CSGGRAGDEQFF.

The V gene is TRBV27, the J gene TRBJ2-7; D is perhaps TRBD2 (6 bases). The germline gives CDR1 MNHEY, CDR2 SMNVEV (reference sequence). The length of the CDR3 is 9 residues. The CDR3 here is CAAGYEQYF. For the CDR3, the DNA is TGTGCAGCGGGCTACGAGCAGTACTTC.

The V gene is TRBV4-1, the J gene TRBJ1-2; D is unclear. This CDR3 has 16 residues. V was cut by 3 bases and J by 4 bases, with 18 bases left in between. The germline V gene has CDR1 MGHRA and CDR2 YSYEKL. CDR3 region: CASSHPDRDIFYGYTF. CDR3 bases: TGCGCCAGCAGCCATCCCGACCGGGATATCTTCTATGGCTACACCTTC.

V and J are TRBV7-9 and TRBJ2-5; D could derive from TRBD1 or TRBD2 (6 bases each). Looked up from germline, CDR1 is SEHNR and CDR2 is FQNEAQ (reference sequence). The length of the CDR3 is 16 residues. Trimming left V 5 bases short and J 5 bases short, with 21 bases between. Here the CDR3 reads CASSPWGAGVEETQYF. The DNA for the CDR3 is TGTGCCAGCAGCCCGTGGGGGGCCGGGGTGGAGGAGACCCAGTACTTC.

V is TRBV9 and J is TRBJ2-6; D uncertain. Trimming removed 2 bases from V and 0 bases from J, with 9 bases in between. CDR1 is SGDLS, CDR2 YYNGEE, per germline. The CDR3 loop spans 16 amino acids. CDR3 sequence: CASSVSSPSGANVLTF. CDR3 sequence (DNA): TGTGCCAGCAGCGTTTCCTCACCCTCTGGGGCCAACGTCCTGACTTTC.

The CDR3 is CASGDFESNQPQHF. CDR3 sequence (DNA): TGTGCTTCAGGGGATTTTGAAAGCAATCAGCCCCAGCATTTT. The chain carries TRBV10-3 and TRBJ1-5; D possibly corresponds to TRBD1 (6 bases). The CDR3 has 14 amino acids. Germline CDR1 reads ENHRY; CDR2 reads SYGVKD.

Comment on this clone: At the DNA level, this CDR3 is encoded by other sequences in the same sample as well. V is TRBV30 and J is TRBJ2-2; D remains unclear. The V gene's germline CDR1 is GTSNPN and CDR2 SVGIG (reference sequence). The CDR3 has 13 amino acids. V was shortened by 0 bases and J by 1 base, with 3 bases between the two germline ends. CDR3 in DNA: TGTGCCTGGAGTGTAGGGAACACCGGGGAGCTGTTTTTT. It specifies CAWSVGNTGELFF.

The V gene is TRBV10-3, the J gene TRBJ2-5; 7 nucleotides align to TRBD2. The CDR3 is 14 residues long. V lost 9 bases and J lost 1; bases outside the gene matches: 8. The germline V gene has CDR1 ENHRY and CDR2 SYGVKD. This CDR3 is CAISPGTTQETQYF. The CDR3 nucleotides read TGTGCCATTTCCCCCGGGACTACCCAAGAGACCCAGTACTTC.

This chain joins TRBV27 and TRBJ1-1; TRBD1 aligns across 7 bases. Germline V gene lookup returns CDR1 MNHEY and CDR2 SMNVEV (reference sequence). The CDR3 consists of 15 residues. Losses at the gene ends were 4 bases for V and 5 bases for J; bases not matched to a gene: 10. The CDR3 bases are TGTGCCAGCAGTTCGTTTGGACAGGCTTCTACTGAAGCTTTCTTT. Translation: CASSSFGQASTEAFF.

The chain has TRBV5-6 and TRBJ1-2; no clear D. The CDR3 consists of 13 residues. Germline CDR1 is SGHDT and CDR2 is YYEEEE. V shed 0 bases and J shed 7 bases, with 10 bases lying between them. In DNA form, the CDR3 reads TGTGCCAGCAGCTTGGATAGGGTCGCTGGCTACACCTTC. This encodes CASSLDRVAGYTF. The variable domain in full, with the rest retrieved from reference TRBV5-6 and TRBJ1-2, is DAGVTQSPTHLIKTRGQQVTLRCSPKSGHDTVSWYQQALGQGPQFIFQYYEEEERQRGNFPDRFSGHQFPNYSSELNVNALLLGDSALYLCASSLDRVAGYTFGSGTRLTVV.

The CDR3 loop is CASSLDGQGNEQFF. The CDR3 DNA reads as TGTGCCAGCAGTTTAGACGGGCAGGGCAATGAGCAGTTCTTC. V gene TRBV28 combines with J gene TRBJ2-1; perhaps TRBD1 as D (5 bases). Germline lookup yields CDR1 MDHEN and CDR2 SYDVKM. This CDR3 spans 14 amino acids. V was clipped by 2 bases and J by 6 bases, with 11 bases between them.